The 14 T cell receptor beta chains below come from one sample, sequenced in a study of T cell repertoires in cytomegalovirus infection. TCRdb passed the reads through MiXCR, listing each CDR3 protein once. Here the sample spans approximately 990,000 distinct CDR3 sequences, around 32% being singletons. These receptors have no known antigen. This specimen consisted of cultured CD8+ T cells from PBMCs, obtained from culture after CMV antigen stimulation. All receptors derive from a human donor in good health (CMV status not recorded). Some clones in this sample may be carry-over from other donors' samples.

This chain links TRBV19 with TRBJ2-1; no firm D call. This CDR3 has 12 residues. Germline CDR1 reads LNHDA; CDR2 reads SQIVND (reference sequence). Trimming took off 2 bases at V and 8 bases at J, with 7 bases between the two ends. Here the CDR3 DNA reads TGTGCCAGTAGTATAATCCACGATGAGCAGTTCTTC. Encoded protein: CASSIIHDEQFF.

There are a few counts of this clonotype. A clone one base away is much larger, so this may be a read error. The J gene is TRBJ2-7, the V gene TRBV7-9; D call uncertain. CDR1 and CDR2 (germline): SEHNR, FQNEAQ (reference sequence). The CDR3 runs to 12 residues. V lost 5 bases to trimming and J lost 3 bases, with 8 bases between them. The CDR3 loop reads CASSPDDYEQYF. The DNA for the CDR3 is TGTGCCAGCAGCCCGGACGACTACGAGCAGTACTTC.

This clonotype was counted only a few times. This sequence joins TRBV19 and TRBJ1-2; D gene uncertain. V was cut by 3 bases and J by 3 bases, with 14 bases left in between. The CDR3 runs to 15 residues. Germline V CDR1 and CDR2: LNHDA, SQIVND (reference sequence). For the CDR3, the DNA is TGTGCCAGTAGTATCGATCTGCGGAGCTACTATGGCTACACCTTC. Amino acids: CASSIDLRSYYGYTF.

There are a few counts of this clonotype. The rearrangement links TRBV3-1 to TRBJ2-1; D is unclear. Germline CDR1 and CDR2: LGHDT and YNNKEL (reference sequence). The CDR3 contains 14 residues. Deletions cut 0 bases from V and 8 bases from J, with 11 bases between. The CDR3 is CASSQESALDEQFF. CDR3 DNA sequence: TGTGCCAGCAGCCAAGAAAGCGCCCTAGATGAGCAGTTCTTC.

The rearrangement joins TRBV14 to TRBJ2-7; D perhaps matches TRBD1 (6 bases). CDR3 length: 16 residues. V gave up 1 base and J gave up 3 bases, with 16 bases separating them. Germline CDR1 reads SGHDN; CDR2 reads FVKESK. CDR3: CASSQADRQPLYEQYF. CDR3 coding DNA: TGTGCCAGCAGCCAAGCGGACAGACAACCCCTCTACGAGCAGTACTTC.

This clonotype was counted a few times. The CDR3 reads CATSRDWGQGVPEQFF. The CDR3 region has the DNA TGTGCCACCAGCAGAGATTGGGGACAGGGGGTTCCTGAGCAGTTCTTC. The rearrangement uses TRBV15 and TRBJ2-1; 11 bases map to TRBD1. Trimming removed 0 bases from V and 9 bases from J; junction bases left unmatched: 7. Germline CDR1 reads LNHNV; CDR2 reads YYDKDF (reference sequence). CDR3 length equals 16 residues.

The chain employs TRBV20-1 and TRBJ1-1, with D maybe TRBD1 (6 bases). This CDR3 has 14 residues. Trimming took off 2 bases at V and 4 bases at J, with 14 bases between the two ends. Per the germline V gene, CDR1 is DFQATT and CDR2 is SNEGSKA (reference sequence). As DNA, the CDR3 is TGCAGTGCTAGAAAACTAGGGGGTGGCACTGAAGCTTTCTTT. It specifies CSARKLGGGTEAFF.

This clonotype has just a few counts. This rearrangement joins TRBV7-6 to TRBJ2-1, with D uncertain. Germline lookup yields CDR1 SGHVS and CDR2 FNYEAQ. CDR3 length equals 15 residues. V was shortened by 3 bases and J by 0 bases, with 9 bases between the two germline ends. The CDR3 DNA reads TGTGCCAGCAGCTTTCGACGGAACTCCTACAATGAGCAGTTCTTC. This gives the protein CASSFRRNSYNEQFF.

The sample holds a few counts of this clonotype. The gene calls are TRBV6-5 and TRBJ2-5, with D possibly TRBD1 on 6 matching bases. This CDR3 has 16 amino acids. V lost 0 bases, J lost 7 bases, and 18 bases lay in between. In germline, CDR1 is MNHEY, CDR2 SVGAGI. CDR3: CASSYSPTGNLGTQYF. The CDR3, as DNA: TGTGCCAGCAGTTACTCCCCGACAGGCAATTTAGGGACCCAGTACTTC.

In this sample, this clonotype turned up a few times. The V gene is TRBV15, the J gene TRBJ1-5, with D possibly TRBD1 on 6 matching bases. Trimming pared 5 bases from V and 5 bases from J, leaving 16 bases between. The CDR3 is 15 amino acids. Germline V gene lookup returns CDR1 LNHNV and CDR2 YYDKDF (reference sequence). The CDR3 DNA follows: TGTGCCACCAGCCGAGGGGGGGAGAGGGATCAGCCCCAGCATTTT. Amino acids: CATSRGGERDQPQHF.

There are a few counts of this clonotype. The rearrangement joins TRBV6-2 or TRBV6-3 to TRBJ2-7, with 8 bases matching TRBD2. V shed 4 bases and J 7 bases; nucleotides not matched to a gene: 9. The CDR3 contains 14 residues. From germline, CDR1 is MNHEY and CDR2 SVGEGT. CDR3 in DNA: TGTGCCAGCAGTTCCCTCCAGCGGGGGAGGGAGCAGTACGTC. Its translation: CASSSLQRGREQYV.

This clonotype was seen a handful of times. The V call is TRBV7-9, the J call TRBJ2-5, with 7 bases matching TRBD1. The ends lost 3 bases at V and 3 bases at J; junction bases unmatched: 16. CDR3 length: 18 amino acids. The germline V gene has CDR1 SEHNR and CDR2 FQNEAQ (reference sequence). The DNA for the CDR3 is TGTGCCAGCAGCTTGCTCCTCCGCTCCCATGACAGGGAAGAGACCCAGTACTTC. As protein: CASSLLLRSHDREETQYF.

This clonotype was observed a few times. The chain joins TRBV14 to TRBJ1-1; TRBD1 is a possible D gene (5 bases). V was shortened by 4 bases and J by 5 bases, with 17 bases between the two germline ends. The CDR3 has 15 residues. Germline V gene sequence: CDR1 SGHDN, CDR2 FVKESK. The chain's CDR3 is CASSLSFQGFTEAFF. For the CDR3, the DNA is TGTGCCAGCAGCCTTAGTTTCCAGGGATTTACTGAAGCTTTCTTT.

In its sample, this clonotype was seen a few times. V gene TRBV7-2 combines with J gene TRBJ2-7; 9 bases align to TRBD1. The CDR3 is made up of 13 amino acids. V was pared by 5 bases and J by 5 bases, with 4 bases of the junction left unmatched. Germline CDR1 reads SGHTA; CDR2 reads FQGNSA. CDR3 DNA: TGTGCCAGCAGCACGGACAGGGGCAACGAGCAGTACGTC. Its translation: CASSTDRGNEQYV.